One sample yielded the 24 T cell receptor beta chains listed below, sequenced in a study of CD8 T cells in ankylosing spondylitis. Whole-study results and caveats: Seemingly characteristic of ankylosing spondylitis blood was a TCR beta motif consisting of 7 or 8 highly homologous variants.

TCRdb reprocessed the 5' RACE reads with MiXCR, giving one entry per CDR3 protein. The sample consists of 700,000 or so distinct CDR3 sequences, roughly 19% of them appearing once. No antigen has been identified for these receptors. Input material: blood, either unsorted or a sorted T cell fraction (not recorded which). The source is a male donor with ankylosing spondylitis.

The chain is built from TRBV7-8 and TRBJ2-7, with 7 bases fitting TRBD1. This CDR3 contains 15 residues. Germline loops: CDR1 SGHVS, CDR2 FQNEAQ. With V trimmed by 3 bases and J by 0 bases, 5 bases remained unmatched. The CDR3 nucleotides are TGTGCCAGCAGCTTCCGGGACAGAAGCTCCTACGAGCAGTACTTC. This encodes CASSFRDRSSYEQYF.

The rearrangement links TRBV3-1 to TRBJ1-5; weak D call: TRBD1 (5 bases). The CDR3 length is 16 residues. CDR1 and CDR2 from the germline V gene are LGHDT and YNNKEL (reference sequence). Deletions cut 0 bases from V and 3 bases from J, with 12 bases between. The CDR3 is CASSQDARENNQPQHF. The CDR3 nucleotides read TGTGCCAGCAGCCAAGATGCCAGGGAAAACAATCAGCCCCAGCATTTT.

This clonotype was observed a handful of times. The chain is built from TRBV6-1 and TRBJ2-2, with TRBD2 identical over 7 bases. CDR3 length: 15 amino acids. Germline-derived CDR1 and CDR2 are MNHNS and SASEGT. Losses at the gene ends were 6 bases for V and 0 bases for J; bases not matched to a gene: 4. CDR3 bases: TGTGCCAGCAGGGCCGGGACTACGAACACCGGGGAGCTGTTTTTT. As protein: CASRAGTTNTGELFF.

There are many counts of this clonotype. The chain links TRBV4-3 to TRBJ2-1; D is uncertain. In germline, CDR1 is LGHNA, CDR2 YSLEER. The CDR3 runs to 13 residues. V shed 4 bases and J shed 2 bases, with 6 bases lying between them. For the CDR3, the DNA is TGCGCCAGCAGCCCAGAGGCCTACAATGAGCAGTTCTTC. As protein: CASSPEAYNEQFF.

CDR3 loop: CASSPISTSGYTGELFF. As DNA, the CDR3 is TGTGCCAGCAGCCCTATCTCGACTAGCGGGTACACCGGGGAGCTGTTTTTT. V gene TRBV12-3 or TRBV12-4 combines with J gene TRBJ2-2; TRBD2 agrees at 10 bases. Germline trimming cut 6 bases from V and 3 bases from J; bases unmatched to any gene: 10. The CDR3 extends over 17 amino acids.

This clonotype was picked up a small number of times. This chain joins TRBV9 and TRBJ1-4; D uncertain. The V end lost 6 bases, the J end lost 7 bases, and 16 bases lay between the germline ends. CDR1 is SGDLS and CDR2 is YYNGEE in the germline V gene. This CDR3 has 14 amino acids. CDR3 sequence reads: CASTEGLFGEKLFF. Written as DNA, the CDR3 is TGTGCCAGCACGGAAGGGCTGTTCGGTGAAAAACTGTTTTTT.

The rearrangement uses TRBV28 and TRBJ2-7, with D possibly being TRBD1 (5 bases). Per the germline V gene, CDR1 is MDHEN and CDR2 is SYDVKM. The CDR3 loop spans 15 amino acids. The V end was cut by 3 bases, the J end by 3 bases, with 15 bases between. CDR3 sequence: CASSFSDSTFYEQYF. Here the CDR3 DNA reads TGTGCCAGCAGTTTCTCCGACAGCACCTTCTACGAGCAGTACTTC. The full variable domain, with the rest looked up from reference TRBV28 and TRBJ2-7, is DVKVTQSSRYLVKRTGEKVFLECVQDMDHENMFWYRQDPGLGLRLIYFSYDVKMKEKGDIPEGYSVSREKKERFSLILESASTNQTSMYLCASSFSDSTFYEQYFGPGTRLTVT.

In this sample, this clonotype turned up a few times. J is TRBJ2-1 and V is TRBV2; D possibly corresponds to TRBD1 (5 bases). The CDR3 runs to 12 residues. Per the germline V gene, CDR1 is SNHLY and CDR2 is FYNNEI. The V end was cut by 6 bases, the J end by 4 bases, with 7 bases between. The CDR3 is CASRDMYNEQFF. Written as DNA, the CDR3 is TGTGCCAGCAGGGACATGTACAATGAGCAGTTCTTC.

The chain combines TRBV6-2 or TRBV6-3 with TRBJ2-3; TRBD2 is a possible D gene (6 bases). Germline V gene data show CDR1 as MNHEY and CDR2 as SVGEGT. Trimming removed 0 bases at V and 0 bases at J, with 7 bases between. The CDR3 is 15 residues long. CDR3 DNA: TGTGCCAGCAGTTACTCGCTAGCGAGCACAGATACGCAGTATTTT. Its protein product is CASSYSLASTDTQYF.

The chain has TRBV6-1 and TRBJ2-7; perhaps D is TRBD1 or TRBD2 (5 bases each). CDR3 length: 16 residues. V shed 4 bases and J shed 3 bases, with 19 bases lying between them. Germline CDR1 and CDR2: MNHNS and SASEGT. The chain's CDR3 is CASSGSSGQTYYEQYF. CDR3 bases: TGTGCCAGCAGTGGTTCTTCGGGGCAGACATACTACGAGCAGTACTTC.

The chain carries TRBV9 and TRBJ2-7, with D perhaps TRBD2 (7 bases). The V end lost 0 bases, the J end lost 4 bases, and 17 bases lay between the germline ends. The germline gives CDR1 SGDLS, CDR2 YYNGEE. This CDR3 has 16 amino acids. The CDR3 DNA follows: TGTGCCAGCAGCGTAGGGGTCGGGGGGCAAGGATACGAGCAGTACTTC. It translates to CASSVGVGGQGYEQYF.

This clonotype has more than one count but fewer than ten. The J gene is TRBJ2-5, the V gene TRBV28; TRBD1 is a possible D gene (6 bases). This CDR3 has 12 residues. Germline V gene data show CDR1 as MDHEN and CDR2 as SYDVKM. The V end lost 8 bases, the J end lost 2 bases, and 9 bases lay between the germline ends. CDR3 coding DNA: TGTGCCAGCCGACAGGCTCAAGAGACCCAGTACTTC. Amino acids: CASRQAQETQYF. The entire variable domain, with the rest obtained from reference TRBV28 and TRBJ2-5, is as follows: DVKVTQSSRYLVKRTGEKVFLECVQDMDHENMFWYRQDPGLGLRLIYFSYDVKMKEKGDIPEGYSVSREKKERFSLILESASTNQTSMYLCASRQAQETQYFGPGTRLLVL.

The sample holds a few counts of this clonotype. The chain carries TRBV20-1 and TRBJ2-1; unclear D gene. CDR3 length equals 16 residues. Deletions cut 4 bases from V and 0 bases from J, with 16 bases between. Germline V gene lookup returns CDR1 DFQATT and CDR2 SNEGSKA (reference sequence). DNA for the CDR3: TGCAGTGCTACCCCCTGGCTGCCGAGCTCCTACAATGAGCAGTTCTTC. Encoded protein: CSATPWLPSSYNEQFF.

This clonotype was counted between two and nine times. This chain links TRBV20-1 with TRBJ2-1; 8 bases map to TRBD2. CDR3 length equals 17 residues. Losses at the gene ends were 1 base for V and 0 bases for J; bases not matched to a gene: 8. CDR1 and CDR2 (germline): DFQATT, SNEGSKA (reference sequence). Written as DNA, the CDR3 is TGCAGTGCTAGAGCGGGGGGGGGCCGTAGCTCCTACAATGAGCAGTTCTTC. It specifies CSARAGGGRSSYNEQFF.

This clonotype was found a few times. The CDR3 bases are TGTGCCAGCAGCTTAACGTTCGTAGCGGGCAACTCCTACAATGAGCAGTTCTTC. It is translated as CASSLTFVAGNSYNEQFF. J is TRBJ2-1 and V is TRBV7-3; 7 bases map to TRBD2. The V gene's germline CDR1 is SGHTA and CDR2 FQGTGA. Unmatched junction bases numbered 8, after V lost 0 bases and J lost 0 bases. CDR3 length equals 18 residues. Full variable domain (remainder filled in from reference TRBV7-3 and TRBJ2-1): GAGVSQTPSNKVTEKGKYVELRCDPISGHTALYWYRQSLGQGPEFLIYFQGTGAADDSGLPNDRFFAVRPEGSVSTLKIQRTERGDSAVYLCASSLTFVAGNSYNEQFFGPGTRLTVL.

This clonotype was observed at least ten times. The chain carries TRBV12-3 or TRBV12-4 and TRBJ2-1; D not resolved. The CDR3 totals 12 residues. Trimming pared 3 bases from V and 9 bases from J, leaving 9 bases between. The CDR3 nucleotides are TGTGCCAGCAGTTTCGTAGGTATTGAGCAGTTCTTC. This encodes CASSFVGIEQFF.

This clonotype showed up many times. The chain has TRBV2 and TRBJ2-1; TRBD2 matches 8 bases. Germline V gives CDR1 SNHLY, CDR2 FYNNEI. This CDR3 has 14 amino acids. The V and J ends lost 4 bases and 7 bases, in that order; junction bases with no gene match: 6. The CDR3 protein is CASSVAGRGNEQFF. DNA of the CDR3: TGTGCCAGCAGTGTAGCGGGAAGGGGGAATGAGCAGTTCTTC.

This clonotype has ten or more counts. This rearrangement joins TRBV12-3 or TRBV12-4 to TRBJ2-7, with a tentative D call TRBD1 (7 bases). The CDR3 has 14 residues. V was clipped by 6 bases and J by 3 bases, with 15 bases between them. Here the CDR3 reads CASSEGASVYEQYF. In nucleotides, the CDR3 is TGTGCCAGCAGCGAGGGGGCTAGCGTCTACGAGCAGTACTTC.

This clonotype was detected a few times. The V call is TRBV7-2, the J call TRBJ1-2; D unresolved. Trimming shortened V by 5 bases and J by 7 bases, and 11 bases separated the two germline ends. Per germline, CDR1 SGHTA and CDR2 FQGNSA. The CDR3 spans 12 residues. The CDR3 loop is CASSPVDGGYTF. For the CDR3, the DNA is TGTGCCAGCAGCCCCGTGGATGGTGGCTACACCTTC.

The rearrangement links TRBV5-6 to TRBJ2-1, with D unclear. V was cut by 3 bases and J by 0 bases, with 13 bases left in between. The CDR3 runs 16 residues. Germline assignment: CDR1 SGHDT and CDR2 YYEEEE. CDR3 region: CASSYYTSSSYNEQFF. In nucleotides, the CDR3 is TGTGCCAGCAGCTATTATACCTCGAGCTCCTACAATGAGCAGTTCTTC.

V usage is TRBV6-5 and J usage is TRBJ2-7; no firm D call. The CDR3 has 14 residues. From germline, CDR1 is MNHEY and CDR2 SVGAGI. The V and J ends lost 3 bases and 0 bases respectively, with 9 bases between them. The CDR3 coding sequence is TGTGCCAGCAGTTATACCAGTGACTCCTACGAGCAGTACTTC. This sequence encodes CASSYTSDSYEQYF.

This clonotype appeared many times. The J gene is TRBJ2-2, the V gene TRBV10-3; 7 positions agree with TRBD1. Germline values: CDR1 ENHRY, CDR2 SYGVKD. V was pared by 4 bases and J by 3 bases, with 2 bases of the junction left unmatched. The CDR3 consists of 14 residues. In nucleotides, the CDR3 is TGTGCCATCAGTGCTGACAGGGACACCGGGGAGCTGTTTTTT. It specifies CAISADRDTGELFF.

This clonotype appeared a few times. The rearrangement uses TRBV12-3 or TRBV12-4 and TRBJ2-7; D may be TRBD1 (6 bases). The CDR3 runs to 16 residues. The V end was cut by 0 bases, the J end by 5 bases, with 17 bases between. CDR3 DNA: TGTGCCAGCAGTTTAGCATGGGGGCCGCAATTCGACGAGCAGTACTTC. It translates to CASSLAWGPQFDEQYF.

This clonotype was counted a few times. The V and J genes are TRBV15 and TRBJ2-7; D is unclear. The CDR3 covers 12 residues. CDR1 is LNHNV, CDR2 YYDKDF, per germline (reference sequence). V gave up 0 bases and J gave up 3 bases, with 3 bases separating them. CDR3 region: CATSRDHYEQYF. In nucleotides, the CDR3 is TGTGCCACCAGCAGAGATCACTACGAGCAGTACTTC.